The 5 T cell receptor beta chains given below trace back to one sample, sequenced in a study of tumor and adjacent non-tumor tissue in lung cancer (dated by TCRdb to 2016 to 2019). RNA was extracted from bulk unsorted tissue and checked for quality with a NanoDrop ND-1000 and an Agilent 2100. Receptors were amplified or captured by multiplex PCR. TCRdb records Illumina HiSeq 2500 as the sequencer. TCRbeta libraries were constructed through three rounds of nested PCR with primers (Table S4) according to protocols modified from ARM-PCR. TCRdb took the public reads, trimmed them with fastp at Q25, ran MiXCR for clone calling and kept in-frame beta chains. Rows are unified per CDR3 protein, each entry keeping the most common DNA and genes. The sample table contains 65,000 to 75,000 distinct CDR3 sequences; only one count was recorded for around four fifths of them. 28% of the sample belongs to the ten largest clones.

Sequencing was carried out using lung tumor tissue. The origin of the receptors is a man in his sixties with non-small cell lung cancer.

Note on this clonotype: A junction end diverges from the germline sequence, so it may reflect a read error. As DNA, the CDR3 is TGTGCCAACAGTTACTCGGGGAGGGAGGGATCCGAGCAGTACTTT. Protein product: CANSYSGREGSEQYF. The chain is built from TRBV6-5 and TRBJ2-7, with 7 bases that match TRBD2. Germline CDR1 is MNHEY and CDR2 is SVGAGI. The CDR3 is 15 amino acids.

With regard to this clonotype: A much larger clone differs by one base, so this may be a read error. This chain joins TRBV6-1 and TRBJ2-7; 11 bases agree with TRBD1. Germline assignment: CDR1 MNHNS and CDR2 SASEGT. V trimming: 8 bases; J trimming: 5 bases; junction bases outside the gene matches: 5. The CDR3 runs to 13 residues. The CDR3 reads CASHRDRGNEQYF. The CDR3 coding sequence is TGTGCCAGCCACCGGGACAGGGGGAACGAGCAGTACTTC.

As concerns this clonotype: A junction boundary mismatches the germline segment, possibly from a read error. This rearrangement joins TRBV6-5 to TRBJ1-1, with D possibly TRBD1 on 5 matching bases. Germline CDR1 and CDR2: MNHEY and SVGAGI. This CDR3 has 15 residues. The CDR3 here is CTSSYSRRDGPEAFF. The CDR3 region has the DNA TGTACCAGCAGTTACTCCCGCAGGGATGGGCCTGAAGCTTTCTTT.

The CDR3 sequence is CASSFSGGTYNEQFF. The CDR3 nucleotides read TGCGCCAGCAGTTTTAGCGGGGGCACCTACAATGAGCAGTTCTTC. V and J are TRBV10-1 and TRBJ2-1; 9 nucleotides align to TRBD2. Germline V gene sequence: CDR1 WNHNN, CDR2 SYGVQD (reference sequence). The CDR3 covers 15 residues. Trimming took 5 bases from V and 2 from J; bases not matched to a gene: 4.

By frequency in the sample, this clonotype is medium-sized (0.01 to 0.1%). The chain uses TRBV29-1 and TRBJ1-2; TRBD1 aligns across 8 bases. In germline, CDR1 is SQVTM, CDR2 ANQGSEA. V lost 4 bases to trimming and J lost 6 bases; unmatched junction nucleotides: 4. The CDR3 extends over 12 amino acids. This CDR3 reads CSVVQGVNGYTF. CDR3 nucleotide sequence: TGCAGCGTTGTACAGGGGGTGAATGGCTACACCTTC.